The 27 T cell receptor beta chains below were found in one sample sequenced in a study of cytotoxic CD8 clonotypes in ibrutinib-treated CLL. Data came from immunoSEQ multiplex PCR; TCRdb stores just in-frame clones and leaves some out. Seen here are some 170,000 clones, more than 70% observed once, and the top ten hold 3%. This specimen consisted of PBMCs, obtained at disease progression, from a patient treated with ibrutinib. Source of these receptors: a human donor with chronic lymphocytic leukemia.

This clone was seen a handful of times. The genes are TRBV4-2 and TRBJ2-6; no clear D gene. Per the germline V gene, CDR1 is LGHNA and CDR2 is YNFKEQ. The CDR3 is 13 amino acids. V gave up 1 base and J gave up 4 bases, with 2 bases separating them. The CDR3 reads CASSQVGANVLTF. In DNA form, the CDR3 reads TGTGCCAGCAGCCAAGTAGGGGCCAACGTCCTGACTTTC.

The CDR3 spells CASSPVGTGKETQYF. CDR3 DNA sequence: TGTGCCAGCAGCCCCGTGGGGACAGGTAAAGAGACCCAGTACTTC. This chain connects TRBV7-9 to TRBJ2-5, with TRBD1 identical over 8 bases. Germline values: CDR1 SEHNR, CDR2 FQNEAQ (reference sequence). The length of the CDR3 is 15 residues. Germline trimming cut 5 bases from V and 3 bases from J; bases unmatched to any gene: 8.

V is TRBV11-2 and J is TRBJ2-1; D call uncertain. Trimming removed 6 bases at V and 9 bases at J, with 9 bases between. The CDR3 spans 11 residues. Germline V lookup: CDR1 SGHAT, CDR2 FQNNGV. CDR3 nucleotide sequence: TGTGCCAGCAGTGGTGGTGGTGAGCAGTTCTTC. This codes for CASSGGGEQFF.

The gene calls are TRBV18 and TRBJ2-1; the D call may be TRBD1 or TRBD2 (5 bases each). The V and J ends lost 3 bases and 6 bases respectively, with 15 bases between them. CDR1 and CDR2 from the germline V gene are KGHSH and LQKENI. The CDR3 contains 15 residues. The CDR3 region has the DNA TGTGCCAGCTCACCTGTCCGGGGACCACTCAATGAGCAGTTCTTC. It is translated as CASSPVRGPLNEQFF. Looking up the rest from reference TRBV18 and TRBJ2-1 gives the full variable domain: NAGVMQNPRHLVRRRGQEARLRCSPMKGHSHVYWYRQLPEEGLKFMVYLQKENIIDESGMPKERFSAEFPKEGPSILRIQQVVRGDSAAYFCASSPVRGPLNEQFFGPGTRLTVL.

The CDR3: CASSLGNEQFF. The DNA of the CDR3 is TGTGCCAGCAGTTTGGGCAATGAGCAGTTCTTC. The chain combines TRBV28 with TRBJ2-1, with D uncertain. With 3 bases removed from V and 6 bases from J, the gap between germline ends came to 3 bases. Germline-derived CDR1 and CDR2 are MDHEN and SYDVKM. There are 11 residues in the CDR3.

The chain employs TRBV9 and TRBJ1-1; a weak D match, TRBD1 (5 bases). The ends were cut back, 4 bases at V and 4 bases at J, with 11 bases in the middle. CDR1 and CDR2 (germline): SGDLS, YYNGEE. This CDR3 is built from 13 residues. The CDR3 coding sequence is TGTGCCAGCAGCCCCACGGGGCCCACTGAAGCTTTCTTT. Protein: CASSPTGPTEAFF.

J is TRBJ2-5 and V is TRBV5-6; unclear D gene. The CDR3 is made up of 13 amino acids. Trimming took off 0 bases at V and 2 bases at J, with 5 bases between the two ends. Germline CDR1 and CDR2: SGHDT and YYEEEE. The CDR3 spells CASSLVEQETQYF. The CDR3 DNA follows: TGTGCCAGCAGCTTGGTGGAGCAAGAGACCCAGTACTTC.

This clone was recorded once. J is TRBJ2-2 and V is TRBV7-3; D is unresolved. CDR1 SGHTA and CDR2 FQGTGA come from the germline V gene. Trimming took off 6 bases at V and 4 bases at J, with 21 bases between the two ends. The CDR3 runs to 17 residues. The CDR3 protein is CASSRSRVALGTGELFF. As DNA, the CDR3 is TGTGCCAGCAGTCGCTCCCGGGTCGCCCTGGGCACCGGGGAGCTGTTTTTT.

The chain joins TRBV7-2 to TRBJ1-5, with D perhaps matching TRBD1 (6 bases). V dropped 1 base and J dropped 7 bases, with 11 bases sitting between them. From germline, CDR1 is SGHTA and CDR2 FQGNSA. The CDR3 totals 14 residues. The chain's CDR3 is CASSLEGGLQPQHF. For the CDR3, the DNA is TGTGCCAGCAGCTTAGAAGGGGGACTGCAGCCCCAGCATTTT.

The CDR3 region is CASSSGTGELFF. The CDR3 DNA follows: TGTGCCAGCAGCTCAGGCACCGGGGAGCTGTTTTTT. The rearrangement joins TRBV11-2 to TRBJ2-2; D unclear. V lost 4 bases and J lost 4, with 4 bases in between. The CDR3 contains 12 residues. The germline V gene encodes CDR1 SGHAT and CDR2 FQNNGV. Drawing the rest from reference TRBV11-2 and TRBJ2-2, the complete variable domain is EAGVAQSPRYKIIEKRQSVAFWCNPISGHATLYWYQQILGQGPKLLIQFQNNGVVDDSQLPKDRFSAERLKGVDSTLKIQPAKLEDSAVYLCASSSGTGELFFGEGSRLTVL.

The CDR3 loop reads CASSTRSRTEAFF. The CDR3 region has the DNA TGTGCCAGCAGCACTAGGTCGAGGACTGAAGCTTTCTTT. The J gene is TRBJ1-1, the V gene TRBV5-4; D is ambiguous. The CDR3 runs to 13 residues. V lost 4 bases and J 5 bases, leaving 12 bases between the germline ends. The germline V gene encodes CDR1 SGHNT and CDR2 YYREEE (reference sequence). Complete variable domain (other parts from reference TRBV5-4 and TRBJ1-1): ETGVTQSPTHLIKTRGQQVTLRCSSQSGHNTVSWYQQALGQGPQFIFQYYREEENGRGNFPPRFSGLQFPNYSSELNVNALELDDSALYLCASSTRSRTEAFFGQGTRLTVV.

The genes are TRBV4-1 and TRBJ1-2; D call uncertain. V dropped 9 bases and J dropped 8 bases, with 28 bases sitting between them. Germline CDR1 reads MGHRA; CDR2 reads YSYEKL. The CDR3 is 16 residues long. The CDR3 coding sequence is TGCGCCAGTCGTGATCCGTGGGTAGGAATGAAGGGCGGCTACACCTTC. Its protein is CASRDPWVGMKGGYTF.

There are a few counts of this clone. V and J are TRBV27 and TRBJ2-7, with TRBD2 identical over 7 bases. J lost 6 bases, V lost 1 base, and 0 bases had no gene match. Germline V gene sequence: CDR1 MNHEY, CDR2 SMNVEV (reference sequence). The CDR3 runs 12 residues. The CDR3: CASSLWGGEQYF. CDR3 nucleotides: TGTGCCAGCAGTTTATGGGGGGGCGAGCAGTACTTC.

J is TRBJ1-1 and V is TRBV27; maybe TRBD1 (6 bases). V was pared by 4 bases and J by 4 bases, with 19 bases between. The CDR3 length is 16 residues. Germline CDR1 and CDR2: MNHEY and SMNVEV (reference sequence). CDR3 loop: CASSSYPGGGGTEAFF. The DNA for the CDR3 is TGTGCCAGCAGTTCTTACCCCGGGGGGGGCGGCACTGAAGCTTTCTTT.

This clone has only one observation. J is TRBJ2-2 and V is TRBV30; 10 bases map to TRBD2. The CDR3 consists of 15 residues. Germline V CDR1 and CDR2: GTSNPN, SVGIG (reference sequence). Unmatched junction bases numbered 5, after V lost 2 bases and J lost 5 bases. CDR3 DNA: TGTGCCTGGAGTTTGCTAGCGGGAGTGACCGGGGAGCTGTTTTTT. Protein product: CAWSLLAGVTGELFF.

The genes are TRBV19 and TRBJ2-2; D is unclear. Germline CDR1 LNHDA, CDR2 SQIVND (reference sequence). The length of the CDR3 is 15 residues. The V and J ends lost 4 bases and 4 bases respectively, with 13 bases between them. The CDR3 spells CASSTSDFFTGELFF. The CDR3 DNA reads TGTGCCAGTAGTACGAGTGACTTTTTCACCGGGGAGCTGTTTTTT.

The chain carries TRBV5-4 and TRBJ2-2; D might be TRBD1 or TRBD2, each matching 6 bases. The ends were cut back, 0 bases at V and 1 base at J, with 10 bases in the middle. In germline, CDR1 is SGHNT, CDR2 YYREEE (reference sequence). The CDR3 sequence is 16 residues long. In DNA form, the CDR3 reads TGTGCCAGCAGCTTGGGCGGGACAAGGAACACCGGGGAGCTGTTTTTT. This sequence encodes CASSLGGTRNTGELFF. Together with reference TRBV5-4 and TRBJ2-2, the CDR3 gives the full variable domain: ETGVTQSPTHLIKTRGQQVTLRCSSQSGHNTVSWYQQALGQGPQFIFQYYREEENGRGNFPPRFSGLQFPNYSSELNVNALELDDSALYLCASSLGGTRNTGELFFGEGSRLTVL.

CDR3 residues: CASSEYGDSEAFF. The CDR3 DNA is TGTGCCAGCAGTGAATATGGTGACAGTGAAGCTTTCTTT. The chain is built from TRBV25-1 and TRBJ1-1, with D perhaps TRBD1 (5 bases). V shed 0 bases and J shed 7 bases, with 9 bases lying between them. Germline loops: CDR1 MGHDK, CDR2 SYGVNS. The CDR3 length is 13 residues.

The V gene is TRBV7-5, the J gene TRBJ1-4; TRBD1, as called in the table, went unchecked against the DNA. TRBV7-5 is assigned pseudogene status. This CDR3 spans 15 amino acids. CDR3 bases: TGTGTCAGAAGTAGAACCGGGACAGGGGATGAAAAACTGTTTTTT. Its translation: CVRSRTGTGDEKLFF.

The chain couples TRBV28 to TRBJ2-7; D call uncertain. Trimming shortened V by 1 base and J by 4 bases, and 11 bases separated the two germline ends. Germline CDR1 MDHEN, CDR2 SYDVKM. This CDR3 has 14 amino acids. CDR3 region: CASSLYRGAYEQYF. CDR3 coding DNA: TGTGCCAGCAGTTTATATCGCGGAGCGTACGAGCAGTACTTC. Together with reference TRBV28 and TRBJ2-7, the CDR3 gives the full variable domain: DVKVTQSSRYLVKRTGEKVFLECVQDMDHENMFWYRQDPGLGLRLIYFSYDVKMKEKGDIPEGYSVSREKKERFSLILESASTNQTSMYLCASSLYRGAYEQYFGPGTRLTVT.

This clone was observed a single time. This chain joins TRBV5-1 and TRBJ2-3, with TRBD2 identical over 11 bases. The CDR3 length is 15 residues. The V segment lost 3 bases and the J segment 3 bases; nucleotides outside the gene matches: 3. CDR1 SGHRS and CDR2 YFSETQ come from the germline V gene. As DNA, the CDR3 is TGCGCCAGCAGCTCGGGACTAGCGGTGACAGATACGCAGTATTTT. Its translation is CASSSGLAVTDTQYF.

The rearrangement uses TRBV11-1 and TRBJ2-5; D remains unclear. This CDR3 region has 14 residues. The V end was cut by 2 bases, the J end by 2 bases, with 9 bases between. Germline CDR1 SGHAT, CDR2 FQDESV (reference sequence). CDR3 coding DNA: TGTGCCAGCAGCTTACGACGGCGACAAGAGACCCAGTACTTC. Amino acid sequence: CASSLRRRQETQYF.

The chain is built from TRBV6-5 and TRBJ1-1; 7 bases agree with TRBD1. The CDR3 extends over 14 amino acids. The trim removed 6 bases at V and 8 bases at J, leaving 12 bases unmatched. CDR1 is MNHEY, CDR2 SVGAGI, per germline. For the CDR3, the DNA is TGTGCCAGCAGCCGAAATCCGAAGACAGGGGAAGCTTTCTTT. Amino acid sequence: CASSRNPKTGEAFF.

The DNA of the CDR3 is TGTGCCAGCAGTTCCGGACCCTATAGCAATCAGCCCCAGCATTTT. Protein: CASSSGPYSNQPQHF. V usage is TRBV6-6 and J usage is TRBJ1-5, with unresolved D. This CDR3 contains 15 residues. V was pared by 4 bases and J by 0 bases, with 10 bases between. Germline V gene sequence: CDR1 MNHNY, CDR2 SVGAGI (reference sequence).

The rearrangement links TRBV30 to TRBJ2-7; D remains ambiguous. This CDR3 has 13 residues. V dropped 2 bases and J dropped 6 bases, with 14 bases sitting between them. CDR1 GTSNPN and CDR2 SVGIG come from the germline V gene (reference sequence). The CDR3 loop is CAWSQAGPGEQYF. The CDR3 DNA reads as TGTGCCTGGAGTCAAGCTGGGCCCGGCGAGCAGTACTTC.

The chain carries TRBV18 and TRBJ1-3; D is undetermined. The CDR3 is made up of 18 amino acids. With 2 bases removed from V and 2 bases from J, the gap between germline ends came to 19 bases. Germline V lookup: CDR1 KGHSH, CDR2 LQKENI. The CDR3 DNA reads TGTGCCAGCTCACCATATTCCTTGGGAGGCTCGACTGGAAACACCATATATTTT. Translation: CASSPYSLGGSTGNTIYF.

The V call is TRBV6-5, the J call TRBJ2-7; D is possibly TRBD1 or TRBD2 (5 bases each). The CDR3 totals 15 residues. The V and J ends lost 4 bases and 2 bases respectively, with 15 bases between them. CDR1 MNHEY and CDR2 SVGAGI come from the germline V gene. The CDR3 DNA is TGTGCCAGCAGTTCCGCCGACAGCGGCCCCTACGAGCAGTACTTC. Protein product: CASSSADSGPYEQYF.